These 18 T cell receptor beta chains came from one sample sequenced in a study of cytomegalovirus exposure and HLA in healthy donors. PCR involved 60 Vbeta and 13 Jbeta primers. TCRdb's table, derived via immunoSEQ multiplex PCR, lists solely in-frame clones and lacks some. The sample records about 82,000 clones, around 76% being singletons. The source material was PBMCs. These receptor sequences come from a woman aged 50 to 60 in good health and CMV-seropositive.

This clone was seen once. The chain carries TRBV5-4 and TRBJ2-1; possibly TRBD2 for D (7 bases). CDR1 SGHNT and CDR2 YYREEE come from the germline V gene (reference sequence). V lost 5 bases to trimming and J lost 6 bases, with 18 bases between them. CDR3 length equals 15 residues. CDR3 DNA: TGTGCCAGCAGAGCGGATGGGGGGGCCTTCAATGAGCAGTTCTTC. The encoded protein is CASRADGGAFNEQFF.

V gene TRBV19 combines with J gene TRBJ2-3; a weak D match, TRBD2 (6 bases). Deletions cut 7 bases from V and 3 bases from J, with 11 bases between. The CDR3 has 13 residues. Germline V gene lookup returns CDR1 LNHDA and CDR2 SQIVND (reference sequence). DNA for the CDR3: TGTGCCAGTACCCTGGGAGGAACAGATACGCAGTATTTT. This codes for CASTLGGTDTQYF.

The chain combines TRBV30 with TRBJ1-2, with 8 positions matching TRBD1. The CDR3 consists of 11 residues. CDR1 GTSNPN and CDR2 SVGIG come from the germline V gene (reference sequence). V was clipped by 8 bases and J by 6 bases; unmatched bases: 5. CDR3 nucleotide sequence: TGTGCCGGAAGGACAGGGAATGGCTACACCTTC. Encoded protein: CAGRTGNGYTF.

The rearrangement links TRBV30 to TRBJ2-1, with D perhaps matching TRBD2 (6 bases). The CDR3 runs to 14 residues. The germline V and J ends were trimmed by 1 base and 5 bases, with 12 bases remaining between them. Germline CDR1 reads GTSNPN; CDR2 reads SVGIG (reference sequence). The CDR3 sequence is CAWSDGSGDNEQFF. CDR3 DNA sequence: TGTGCCTGGAGTGACGGTAGCGGTGACAATGAGCAGTTCTTC.

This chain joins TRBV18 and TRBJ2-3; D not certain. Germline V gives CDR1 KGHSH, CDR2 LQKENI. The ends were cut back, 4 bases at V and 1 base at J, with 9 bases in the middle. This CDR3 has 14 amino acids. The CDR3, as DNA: TGTGCCAGCTCACTTACTATGGGCACAGATACGCAGTATTTT. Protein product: CASSLTMGTDTQYF.

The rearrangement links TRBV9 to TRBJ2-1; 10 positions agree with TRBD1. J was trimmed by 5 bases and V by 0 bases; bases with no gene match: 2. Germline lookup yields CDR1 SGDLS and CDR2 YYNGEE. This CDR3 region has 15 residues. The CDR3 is CASSVEGTGDNEQFF. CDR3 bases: TGTGCCAGCAGCGTAGAAGGGACAGGGGACAATGAGCAGTTCTTC.

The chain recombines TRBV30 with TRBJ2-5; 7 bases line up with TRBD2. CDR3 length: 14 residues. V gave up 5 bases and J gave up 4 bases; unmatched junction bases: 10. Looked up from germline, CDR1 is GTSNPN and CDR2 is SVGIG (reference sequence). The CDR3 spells CAWGRGYPGETQYF. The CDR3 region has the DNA TGTGCCTGGGGGAGGGGTTATCCTGGAGAGACCCAGTACTTC. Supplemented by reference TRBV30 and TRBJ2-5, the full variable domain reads SQTIHQWPATLVQPVGSPLSLECTVEGTSNPNLYWYRQAAGRGLQLLFYSVGIGQISSEVPQNLSASRPQDRQFILSSKKLLLSDSGFYLCAWGRGYPGETQYFGPGTRLLVL.

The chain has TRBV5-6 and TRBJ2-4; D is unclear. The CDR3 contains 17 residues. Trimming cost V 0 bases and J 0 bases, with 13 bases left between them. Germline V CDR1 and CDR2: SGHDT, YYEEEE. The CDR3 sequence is CASSLGDRLLAKNIQYF. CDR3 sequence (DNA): TGTGCCAGCAGCTTGGGAGATCGTTTACTAGCCAAAAACATTCAGTACTTC.

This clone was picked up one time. For the CDR3, the DNA is TGCGCCAGCAGCTACGGACAGGGGGGCGTCGGCTACACCTTC. Translated, it gives CASSYGQGGVGYTF. This rearrangement joins TRBV5-1 to TRBJ1-2, with 10 nucleotides matching TRBD1. Trimming cost V 3 bases and J 8 bases; bases outside gene matches: 7. Germline V gives CDR1 SGHRS, CDR2 YFSETQ. The CDR3 covers 14 residues.

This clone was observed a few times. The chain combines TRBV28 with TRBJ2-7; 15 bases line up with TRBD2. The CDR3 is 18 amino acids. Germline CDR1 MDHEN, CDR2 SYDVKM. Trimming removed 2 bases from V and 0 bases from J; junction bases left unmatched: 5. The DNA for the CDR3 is TGTGCCAGCAGTTTAGCGGGACTAGCGGGAGGTATCTCCTACGAGCAGTACTTC. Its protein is CASSLAGLAGGISYEQYF.

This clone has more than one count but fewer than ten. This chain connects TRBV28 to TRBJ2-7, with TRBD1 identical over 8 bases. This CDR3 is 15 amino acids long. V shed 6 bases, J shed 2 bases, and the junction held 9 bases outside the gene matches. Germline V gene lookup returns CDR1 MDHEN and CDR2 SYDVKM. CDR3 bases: TGTGCCAGCAGCGTTCAGGGGGCGAGTACCTACGAGCAGTACTTC. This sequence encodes CASSVQGASTYEQYF.

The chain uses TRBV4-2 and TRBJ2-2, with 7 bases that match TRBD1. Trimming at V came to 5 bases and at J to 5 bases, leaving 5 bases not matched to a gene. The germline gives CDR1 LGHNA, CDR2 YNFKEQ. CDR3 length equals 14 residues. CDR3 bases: TGTGCCAGCAGCTCCCTCAGGGGGACCGGGGAGCTGTTTTTT. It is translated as CASSSLRGTGELFF.

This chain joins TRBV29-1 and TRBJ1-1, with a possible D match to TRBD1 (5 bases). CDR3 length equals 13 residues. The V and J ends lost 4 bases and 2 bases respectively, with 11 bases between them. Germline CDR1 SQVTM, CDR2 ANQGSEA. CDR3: CSVVGQGNTEAFF. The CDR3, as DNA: TGCAGCGTTGTTGGGCAGGGAAACACTGAAGCTTTCTTT.

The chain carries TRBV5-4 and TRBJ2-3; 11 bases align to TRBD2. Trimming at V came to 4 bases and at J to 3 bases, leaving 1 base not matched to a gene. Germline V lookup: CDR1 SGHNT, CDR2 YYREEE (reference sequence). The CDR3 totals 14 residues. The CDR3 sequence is CASSRTSGTDTQYF. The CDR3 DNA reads TGTGCCAGCAGCCGGACTAGCGGGACAGATACGCAGTATTTT.

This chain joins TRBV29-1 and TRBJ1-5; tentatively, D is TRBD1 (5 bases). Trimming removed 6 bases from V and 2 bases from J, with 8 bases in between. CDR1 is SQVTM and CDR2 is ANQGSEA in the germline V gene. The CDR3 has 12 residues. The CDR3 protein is CSVGEGNQPQHF. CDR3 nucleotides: TGCAGCGTAGGGGAGGGCAATCAGCCCCAGCATTTT.

In DNA form, the CDR3 reads TGTGCCAGCAGCTTGGCTGGGGGGATGAACGAGCAGTACTTC. Its protein product is CASSLAGGMNEQYF. The V gene is TRBV5-5, the J gene TRBJ2-7, with a tentative D call TRBD2 (6 bases). V was clipped by 0 bases and J by 5 bases, with 12 bases between them. Per the germline V gene, CDR1 is SGHKS and CDR2 is YYEKEE (reference sequence). The CDR3 is made up of 14 amino acids.

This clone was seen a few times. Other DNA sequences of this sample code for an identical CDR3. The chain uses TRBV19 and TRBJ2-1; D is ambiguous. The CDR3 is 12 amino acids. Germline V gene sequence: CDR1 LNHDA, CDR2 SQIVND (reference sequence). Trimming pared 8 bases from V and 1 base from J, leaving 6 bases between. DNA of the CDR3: TGTGCCAGTTCCCCGTCCTACAATGAGCAGTTCTTC. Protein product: CASSPSYNEQFF.

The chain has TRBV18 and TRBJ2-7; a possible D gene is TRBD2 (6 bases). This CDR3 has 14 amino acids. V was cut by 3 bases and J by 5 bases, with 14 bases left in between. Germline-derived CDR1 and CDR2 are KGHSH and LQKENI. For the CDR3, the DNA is TGTGCCAGCTCACCGGGACTTTCCAGGGACGAGCAGTACTTC. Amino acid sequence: CASSPGLSRDEQYF.